This T cell receptor beta chain originates from a study of blood T cell repertoires in COVID-19. Study summary: Sources were T cells, B-cell-depleted T cells, or PBMCs; the material itself was cDNA or gDNA.

Produced via immunoSEQ multiplex PCR; TCRdb's table is partial and in-frame only. The sample includes just over 90,000 clones, approximately 80% of them seen just once. Trimming pared 2 bases from V and 8 bases from J, leaving 12 bases between. From germline, CDR1 is MGHDK and CDR2 SYGVNS. This CDR3 has 13 amino acids. The sample comprised peripheral blood. The source is a man in his 70s with acute or convalescent COVID-19. The J gene is TRBJ1-1, the V gene TRBV25-1; no firm D call. The CDR3 DNA is TGTGCCAGCAGTGAAGCGTCTCTCTGGGAAGCTTTCTTT. Its translation: CASSEASLWEAFF. Full variable domain (remainder filled in from reference TRBV25-1 and TRBJ1-1): EADIYQTPRYLVIGTGKKITLECSQTMGHDKMYWYQQDPGMELHLIHYSYGVNSTEKGDLSSESTVSRIRTEHFPLTLESARPSHTSQYLCASSEASLWEAFFGQGTRLTVV.